Presented here are 21 T cell receptor beta chains from one specimen sequenced in a study of blood T cell repertoires in COVID-19. Some clones are missing from TCRdb's copy, which holds only in-frame ones; the method was immunoSEQ multiplex PCR. Of some 150,000 clones in the sample, approximately 90% are singletons; the top ten hold roughly 4%. Material for sequencing was peripheral blood. The receptors originated from a woman aged 55-70 years with active or convalescent COVID-19.

The chain uses TRBV10-3 and TRBJ1-2; D remains ambiguous. Germline values: CDR1 ENHRY, CDR2 SYGVKD. The CDR3 contains 11 residues. Trimming stripped 5 bases from V and 5 bases from J, with 6 bases between. The CDR3 sequence is CAISRQYGYTF. The DNA of the CDR3 is TGTGCCATCAGTCGACAATATGGCTACACCTTC.

This clone was counted once. The chain recombines TRBV19 with TRBJ1-5; 7 bases agree with TRBD1. This CDR3 spans 15 amino acids. J gave up 7 bases and V 3 bases, and 9 bases lay outside the gene matches. The germline V gene has CDR1 LNHDA and CDR2 SQIVND (reference sequence). This CDR3 reads CASSMAQGDNQPQHF. In DNA form, the CDR3 reads TGTGCCAGTAGTATGGCCCAGGGGGATAACCAGCCCCAGCATTTT.

This clone was counted a single time. The CDR3, as DNA: TGCGCCAGCAGCTCATCGGGGAGATTCAGGAATGAGCAGTTCTTC. Protein: CASSSSGRFRNEQFF. The chain recombines TRBV5-1 with TRBJ2-1; possible D gene TRBD2, 5 bases. The germline V gene encodes CDR1 SGHRS and CDR2 YFSETQ. The CDR3 has 15 residues. Trimming took off 3 bases at V and 7 bases at J, with 17 bases between the two ends.

J is TRBJ1-2 and V is TRBV10-3, with D unresolved. Per germline, CDR1 ENHRY and CDR2 SYGVKD. V was pared by 3 bases and J by 5 bases, with 13 bases between. The CDR3 length is 14 residues. The CDR3 coding sequence is TGTGCCATCAGTGAATGGAGGGAATCGTATGGCTACACCTTC. Protein sequence: CAISEWRESYGYTF.

V and J are TRBV5-1 and TRBJ2-1, with a possible D match to TRBD2 (5 bases). The germline V gene encodes CDR1 SGHRS and CDR2 YFSETQ. Trimming took 3 bases from V and 1 from J, leaving 8 bases between them. CDR3 length: 14 amino acids. CDR3 sequence (DNA): TGCGCCAGCAGCTCCCGGGGTTCCTACAATGAGCAGTTCTTC. Protein sequence: CASSSRGSYNEQFF. Based on the CDR3 plus reference TRBV5-1 and TRBJ2-1, the full variable domain is KAGVTQTPRYLIKTRGQQVTLSCSPISGHRSVSWYQQTPGQGLQFLFEYFSETQRNKGNFPGRFSGRQFSNSRSEMNVSTLELGDSALYLCASSSRGSYNEQFFGPGTRLTVL.

This sequence joins TRBV7-8 and TRBJ2-3; 10 bases fit TRBD2. This CDR3 is 16 amino acids long. Germline CDR1 and CDR2: SGHVS and FQNEAQ. With 5 bases clipped from V and 4 bases from J, the junction kept 9 bases outside the gene matches. CDR3: CASSQTEAGGSDTQYF. DNA of the CDR3: TGTGCCAGCAGCCAAACGGAAGCGGGGGGGTCAGATACGCAGTATTTT.

The chain employs TRBV3-1 (or the pseudogene TRBV3-2) and TRBJ1-6, with 9 bases matching TRBD1. V was clipped by 2 bases and J by 8 bases; unmatched bases: 4. Germline assignment: CDR1 LGHDT and CDR2 YNNKEL (reference sequence). The CDR3 covers 15 residues. CDR3 in amino acids: CASSQPGQGYSPLHF. Written as DNA, the CDR3 is TGTGCCAGCAGCCAACCAGGACAGGGGTATTCACCCCTCCACTTT.

The gene calls are TRBV18 and TRBJ1-3, with 10 bases aligning to TRBD1. The CDR3 covers 14 residues. V lost 3 bases and J lost 11; bases outside the gene matches: 7. CDR1 KGHSH and CDR2 LQKENI come from the germline V gene. CDR3 nucleotide sequence: TGTGCCAGCTCACCTCCGGACAGGGGGGGCTCCATATATTTT. Translated, it gives CASSPPDRGGSIYF.

Remarks on this clone: The sample has other DNA sequences that encode this CDR3 too. The rearrangement joins TRBV12-3 or TRBV12-4 to TRBJ1-1; TRBD1 agrees at 8 bases. The CDR3 is made up of 13 amino acids. V was clipped by 3 bases and J by 5 bases; unmatched bases: 2. CDR3 DNA sequence: TGTGCCAGCAGTTTCAGGGGGCTGACTGAAGCTTTCTTT. Residues: CASSFRGLTEAFF.

The chain links TRBV19 to TRBJ1-5; tentatively, D is TRBD1 (5 bases). The CDR3 sequence is 13 residues long. With 6 bases removed from V and 6 bases from J, the gap between germline ends came to 12 bases. CDR1 is LNHDA, CDR2 SQIVND, per germline (reference sequence). The CDR3 spells CASRGGVVQPQHF. For the CDR3, the DNA is TGTGCCAGTAGGGGGGGGGTAGTTCAGCCCCAGCATTTT.

CDR3 sequence: CASSQPTGGINYGYTF. The CDR3 DNA sequence: TGCGCCAGCAGCCAACCGACAGGGGGAATTAACTATGGCTACACCTTC. V is TRBV4-1 and J is TRBJ1-2; 9 nucleotides align to TRBD1. The CDR3 is made up of 16 amino acids. The V gene's germline CDR1 is MGHRA and CDR2 YSYEKL. J was trimmed by 1 base and V by 2 bases; bases with no gene match: 5.

The chain employs TRBV24-1 and TRBJ2-3; D might be TRBD2 (6 bases). Trimming cost V 2 bases and J 4 bases, with 12 bases left between them. CDR1 is KGHDR and CDR2 is SFDVKD in the germline V gene. This CDR3 has 15 amino acids. The CDR3 here is CATSDSAGGPDTQYF. CDR3 DNA sequence: TGTGCCACCAGTGATTCCGCAGGAGGGCCAGATACGCAGTATTTT.

The chain couples TRBV7-9 to TRBJ2-7; TRBD1 matches 7 bases. The length of the CDR3 is 14 residues. Germline V gene sequence: CDR1 SEHNR, CDR2 FQNEAQ (reference sequence). Trimming removed 7 bases from V and 2 bases from J; junction bases left unmatched: 8. CDR3 sequence: CASTPGQTPYEQYF. The CDR3 DNA is TGTGCCAGCACTCCGGGACAGACACCCTACGAGCAGTACTTC. The full variable domain, its missing parts supplied by reference TRBV7-9 and TRBJ2-7, is DTGVSQNPRHKITKRGQNVTFRCDPISEHNRLYWYRQTLGQGPEFLTYFQNEAQLEKSRLLSDRFSAERPKGSFSTLEIQRTEQGDSAMYLCASTPGQTPYEQYFGPGTRLTVT.

J is TRBJ2-2 and V is TRBV14; TRBD2 might be the D (6 bases). CDR1 and CDR2 (germline): SGHDN, FVKESK. V was cut by 2 bases and J by 5 bases, with 12 bases left in between. The CDR3 consists of 15 residues. CDR3 bases: TGTGCCAGCAGCCAACGCTTCGGGGGAACCGGGGAGCTGTTTTTT. Amino acid sequence: CASSQRFGGTGELFF. Looking up the rest from reference TRBV14 and TRBJ2-2 gives the full variable domain: EAGVTQFPSHSVIEKGQTVTLRCDPISGHDNLYWYRRVMGKEIKFLLHFVKESKQDESGMPNNRFLAERTGGTYSTLKVQPAELEDSGVYFCASSQRFGGTGELFFGEGSRLTVL.

This clone was seen a single time. The V call is TRBV7-8, the J call TRBJ2-3; maybe TRBD1 (5 bases). Germline CDR1 is SGHVS and CDR2 is FQNEAQ. V was shortened by 2 bases and J by 8 bases, with 17 bases between the two germline ends. The CDR3 totals 15 residues. CDR3: CASSLSSGARTTQYF. The CDR3 DNA sequence: TGTGCCAGCAGCTTAAGTAGTGGGGCCCGGACTACGCAGTATTTT.

The rearrangement joins TRBV7-6 to TRBJ1-6, with 9 bases identical to TRBD1. CDR1 is SGHVS and CDR2 is FNYEAQ in the germline V gene. This CDR3 has 16 residues. V lost 5 bases, J lost 8 bases, and 10 bases stayed unmatched. CDR3 bases: TGTGCCAGCAGCGCGAGGTGGGACAGGGCCCATTCACCCCTCCACTTT. This sequence encodes CASSARWDRAHSPLHF.

This chain joins TRBV5-5 and TRBJ2-1, with TRBD2 matching 12 bases. V lost 3 bases to trimming and J lost 6 bases; unmatched junction nucleotides: 4. Germline V gene lookup returns CDR1 SGHKS and CDR2 YYEKEE (reference sequence). The length of the CDR3 is 15 residues. CDR3 DNA: TGTGCCAGCAGCTCGACTAGCGGGGGTTTCAATGAGCAGTTCTTC. Protein product: CASSSTSGGFNEQFF.

The chain is built from TRBV14 and TRBJ1-1, with TRBD1 as a possible D gene (5 bases). Trimming cost V 4 bases and J 11 bases, with 14 bases left between them. In germline, CDR1 is SGHDN, CDR2 FVKESK. The CDR3 covers 12 residues. CDR3 nucleotide sequence: TGTGCCAGCAGCCGCTTGGAACAGGCCGCTTTCTTT. As protein: CASSRLEQAAFF.

The rearrangement joins TRBV19 to TRBJ1-4, with 12 bases lining up with TRBD1. The CDR3 is 16 residues long. Germline trimming cut 6 bases from V and 8 bases from J; bases unmatched to any gene: 10. CDR1 and CDR2 (germline): LNHDA, SQIVND (reference sequence). The CDR3 bases are TGTGCCAGTAGCAGGGACAGGGGGCCTTCGGGCGAAAAACTGTTTTTT. Its translation is CASSRDRGPSGEKLFF.

This rearrangement joins TRBV11-2 to TRBJ1-2; D is possibly TRBD1 (6 bases). Germline assignment: CDR1 SGHAT and CDR2 FQNNGV. Trimming cost V 5 bases and J 8 bases, with 18 bases left between them. The CDR3 length is 14 residues. The DNA of the CDR3 is TGTGCCAGCAGCACCGGGGGGCGCGTGGAAGGCTACACCTTC. Its translation is CASSTGGRVEGYTF.

V and J are TRBV12-5 and TRBJ2-2; 7 positions agree with TRBD1. Germline loops: CDR1 LGHNT, CDR2 FRNRAP. The CDR3 runs to 13 residues. V was clipped by 5 bases and J by 6 bases; unmatched bases: 3. CDR3 loop: CASGTGVAGELFF. The CDR3 nucleotides read TGTGCTAGTGGTACAGGGGTGGCCGGGGAGCTGTTTTTT.